This TCR beta chain came from a study of cytomegalovirus exposure and HLA in healthy donors. Whole-study findings and limits: As was reported, the HLA-A and HLA-B alleles of most subjects were accurately predicted from TCR beta sequences. At a 0.05 false discovery rate, a later analysis found around 15,000 TCR beta sequences to be associated with HLA alleles. Listed as cytomegalovirus-associated were around 160 TCR beta chains. An analysis done earlier found most TCR beta V segments productive about 90% or about 30% of the time.

On this clone: What it binds is unknown.

Researchers ran the PCR with 60 Vbeta and 13 Jbeta primers. Clones were read by immunoSEQ multiplex PCR, and TCRdb kept only the in-frame ones, dropping some. The sample records under 200,000 clones, approximately 80% being singletons. The CDR3 is 13 residues long. Germline V lookup: CDR1 MNHNY, CDR2 SVGAGI (reference sequence). Trimming pared 4 bases from V and 5 bases from J, leaving 12 bases between. Material for sequencing was PBMCs. The chain uses TRBV6-6 and TRBJ2-7, with D maybe TRBD2 (6 bases). This clonotype originated in a man under 40 in good health and CMV-seropositive. The CDR3 spells CASSWREYDEQYF. CDR3 in DNA: TGTGCCAGCAGTTGGAGGGAGTACGACGAGCAGTACTTC.